This entry lists 17 T cell receptor beta chains sequenced from one sample in a study of T-cell memory formation after mild COVID-19. One entry per CDR3 protein, called by TCRdb with MiXCR from the 5' RACE reads. The data contain 30,000 to 45,000 distinct CDR3 sequences, more than 9.5% of them seen just once; the ten biggest clones take up 25% to 35%. Sequencing input: PBMCs or a T cell subset sorted from them (not recorded which). These TCRs come from a man in his late teens or twenties who had mild COVID-19 (a few samples of this study predate the infection). Cell type and time point are not known.

This clonotype was seen ten or more times. The V and J genes are TRBV28 and TRBJ2-2, with D perhaps matching TRBD1 or TRBD2 (5 bases each). Deletions cut 7 bases from V and 7 bases from J, with 13 bases between. The CDR3 contains 13 residues. Germline CDR1 and CDR2: MDHEN and SYDVKM. This CDR3 reads CASTPGTGGELFF. In nucleotides, the CDR3 is TGTGCCAGCACCCCCGGGACCGGCGGGGAGCTGTTTTTT.

This clonotype was observed many times. In DNA form, the CDR3 reads TGTGCCAGCAGCTTAGGACGGGGGGTCTTCCAAGAGACCCAGTACTTC. Translation gives CASSLGRGVFQETQYF. V is TRBV7-2 and J is TRBJ2-5, with TRBD2 matching over 7 bases. With 1 base clipped from V and 1 base from J, the junction kept 6 bases outside the gene matches. The germline V gene has CDR1 SGHTA and CDR2 FQGNSA. The CDR3 loop spans 16 amino acids.

The chain is built from TRBV5-1 and TRBJ2-1, with TRBD2 identical over 8 bases. Trimming at V came to 4 bases and at J to 5 bases, leaving 5 bases not matched to a gene. The CDR3 covers 14 residues. Germline V gene lookup returns CDR1 SGHRS and CDR2 YFSETQ. The CDR3, as DNA: TGCGCCAGCAGCCCGAGCGGGAGCAACAATGAGCAGTTCTTC. Translation: CASSPSGSNNEQFF.

There are many counts of this clonotype. The V and J genes are TRBV11-2 and TRBJ2-1, with D hard to call. This CDR3 has 14 amino acids. CDR1 and CDR2 from the germline V gene are SGHAT and FQNNGV. The germline V and J ends were trimmed by 2 bases and 1 base, with 6 bases remaining between them. The chain's CDR3 is CASSLRVSYNEQFF. The CDR3 coding sequence is TGTGCCAGCAGCTTAAGAGTTTCCTACAATGAGCAGTTCTTC.

The chain is built from TRBV5-4 and TRBJ2-1; 9 nucleotides align to TRBD2. Germline CDR1 reads SGHNT; CDR2 reads YYREEE (reference sequence). This CDR3 comprises 15 residues. J lost 12 bases, V lost 4 bases, and 14 bases had no gene match. The CDR3: CASSGIAGVGGTQFF. DNA of the CDR3: TGTGCCAGCAGCGGCATAGCGGGGGTGGGGGGCACGCAGTTCTTC.

The J gene is TRBJ2-1, the V gene TRBV7-3, with 9 bases matching TRBD2. CDR3 size: 15 residues. Looked up from germline, CDR1 is SGHTA and CDR2 is FQGTGA. The ends lost 2 bases at V and 8 bases at J; junction bases unmatched: 7. CDR3 in amino acids: CASSLVLAGVYEQFF. In DNA form, the CDR3 reads TGTGCCAGCAGCTTAGTTTTAGCGGGGGTTTATGAGCAGTTCTTC.

This clonotype was seen only a few times. The chain recombines TRBV5-1 with TRBJ1-6; D not resolved. The V and J ends lost 0 bases and 7 bases respectively, with 5 bases between them. Germline V gene lookup returns CDR1 SGHRS and CDR2 YFSETQ. The CDR3 runs to 13 residues. The CDR3 nucleotides read TGCGCCAGCAGCTTGGAACGGAATTCACCCCTCCACTTT. Translating it yields CASSLERNSPLHF.

J is TRBJ1-2 and V is TRBV7-9; 8 positions match TRBD1. Germline loops: CDR1 SEHNR, CDR2 FQNEAQ (reference sequence). V shed 5 bases, J shed 6 bases, and the junction held 8 bases outside the gene matches. This CDR3 region has 14 residues. The CDR3 DNA follows: TGTGCCAGCAGCCGCGGACAGGGCCCCGATGGCTACACCTTC. Encoded protein: CASSRGQGPDGYTF.

This clonotype is classed as medium-sized. V is TRBV5-1 and J is TRBJ2-2, with TRBD2 as a possible D gene (6 bases). In germline, CDR1 is SGHRS, CDR2 YFSETQ. The CDR3 has 15 amino acids. Trimming removed 1 base at V and 5 bases at J, with 12 bases between. The CDR3 reads CASSLLASETGELFF. The CDR3 DNA reads TGCGCCAGCAGCTTGCTGGCTAGCGAGACCGGGGAGCTGTTTTTT.

Only one count was recorded for this clonotype. V usage is TRBV29-1 and J usage is TRBJ2-7, with 7 nucleotides matching TRBD1. V was clipped by 5 bases and J by 1 base; unmatched bases: 8. CDR1 and CDR2 (germline): SQVTM, ANQGSEA. The CDR3 is 14 residues long. CDR3: CSVTTGTDSYEQYF. CDR3 bases: TGCAGCGTTACTACCGGGACAGATTCCTACGAGCAGTACTTC.

This clonotype was observed many times. The CDR3 is CASSQEWQSTDTQYF. CDR3 sequence (DNA): TGTGCCAGCAGCCAAGAGTGGCAGTCCACAGATACGCAGTATTTT. This chain links TRBV14 with TRBJ2-3; D gene unclear. CDR1 is SGHDN, CDR2 FVKESK, per germline. V lost 0 bases, J lost 2 bases, and 9 bases lay in between. The CDR3 is made up of 15 amino acids.

In its sample, this clonotype was seen a few times. The rearrangement links TRBV5-4 to TRBJ1-2, with TRBD1 as a possible D gene (5 bases). Germline assignment: CDR1 SGHNT and CDR2 YYREEE (reference sequence). Trimming took off 3 bases at V and 8 bases at J, with 17 bases between the two ends. The CDR3 has 14 residues. The chain's CDR3 is CASSWGGRREGYTF. In DNA form, the CDR3 reads TGTGCCAGCAGCTGGGGGGGGAGGCGTGAGGGCTACACCTTC.

This clonotype was found many times. V usage is TRBV7-2 and J usage is TRBJ2-3; TRBD2 matches 11 bases. CDR1 is SGHTA, CDR2 FQGNSA, per germline. Trimming removed 2 bases from V and 3 bases from J; junction bases left unmatched: 10. This CDR3 comprises 18 residues. CDR3 sequence: CASSLPESSGGVTDTQYF. For the CDR3, the DNA is TGTGCCAGCAGCTTACCCGAAAGTAGCGGGGGGGTTACAGATACGCAGTATTTT.

The chain joins TRBV24-1 to TRBJ1-4; the D gene is possibly TRBD1 (6 bases). CDR1 is KGHDR and CDR2 is SFDVKD in the germline V gene. The CDR3 consists of 16 residues. With 4 bases removed from V and 4 bases from J, the gap between germline ends came to 15 bases. CDR3 nucleotides: TGTGCCACCAGTGACCGTCAGGGGCCCAATAATGAAAAACTGTTTTTT. Translating it yields CATSDRQGPNNEKLFF.

This clonotype has at least ten counts. V is TRBV12-3 or TRBV12-4 and J is TRBJ1-1, with D possibly matching TRBD1 (6 bases). This CDR3 is 15 amino acids long. Trimming took off 3 bases at V and 3 bases at J, with 14 bases between the two ends. CDR3 region: CASSFHRASDTEAFF. CDR3 coding DNA: TGTGCCAGCAGTTTCCACAGGGCTTCGGACACTGAAGCTTTCTTT.

This clonotype was seen ten or more times. The chain carries TRBV7-2 and TRBJ2-3, with D uncertain. Germline V gene lookup returns CDR1 SGHTA and CDR2 FQGNSA. Trimming left V 3 bases short and J 6 bases short, with 7 bases between. This CDR3 comprises 12 residues. Written as DNA, the CDR3 is TGTGCCAGCAGCTTCAGGTTCGATACGCAGTATTTT. Its translation: CASSFRFDTQYF.

The chain has TRBV11-2 and TRBJ2-7; the match to TRBD1 covers 7 bases. The CDR3 length is 14 residues. V lost 5 bases to trimming and J lost 2 bases; unmatched junction nucleotides: 6. The germline CDR1 and CDR2 sequences are SGHAT and FQNNGV. The CDR3 DNA sequence: TGTGCCAGCAGCGGTAGGACAGGACCCTACGAGCAGTACTTC. This encodes CASSGRTGPYEQYF.